The subject of this entry is one T cell receptor (beta chain). How the authors handled the data: Amplification with reference gene primers provided the estimates of nucleated cell counts. Profiled with immunoSEQ multiplex PCR; TCRdb holds only in-frame clones, not every one. Clonal size and the V and J genes are those of that table, whereas D and trimming came from the DNA. The sample has under 200,000 clones, 90% seen once. This sample stems from a study of blood T cell repertoires in COVID-19. Whole-study context: The United States, Italy and Spain provided the acute and convalescent COVID-19 samples. Sample material is recorded as cDNA or gDNA derived from T cells, B-cell-depleted T cells, or PBMCs.

Germline V gene data show CDR1 as LGHNA and CDR2 as YSLEER. With 4 bases clipped from V and 0 bases from J, the junction kept 14 bases outside the gene matches. CDR3 length: 19 amino acids. This sequence joins TRBV4-3 and TRBJ2-1, with TRBD2 matching 8 bases. Sequenced input: peripheral blood. The TCR was taken from a man between 50 and 59 years old with acute or convalescent COVID-19. CDR3 loop: CASSRTSGAFRSSYNEQFF. In nucleotides, the CDR3 is TGCGCCAGCAGCCGCACTAGCGGCGCTTTTAGAAGCTCCTACAATGAGCAGTTCTTC.